Below, one T cell receptor beta chain is given with its context. The read stops 3 residues short of the end of the CDR3; the missing end is completed from the germline J gene. The data were obtained in a study of T cells in women clearing cervical HPV infection. Study in general: Case blood was drawn when the lesion was first found; control blood after infection became undetectable.

The method was immunoSEQ multiplex PCR; TCRdb's version includes in-frame clones alone and lacks a portion of them. This repertoire comprises around 35,000 clones; its ten largest clones make up roughly 4%. The CDR3 covers 16 residues. Per the germline V gene, CDR1 is PRHDT and CDR2 is FYEKMQ (reference sequence). V lost 3 bases, J lost 5 bases, and 17 bases lay in between. The sequence was collected from a woman aged 18-70 years with a cervical HPV16 infection that either progressed to CIN3+ or cleared (not recorded which). Material: blood buffy coat. The rearrangement joins TRBV13 to TRBJ2-1; D gene uncertain. The CDR3 loop is CASSLRATFSHNEQFF. The CDR3 bases that were read are TGTGCCAGCAGCTTGCGTGCTACGTTCTCTCACAATGAG.